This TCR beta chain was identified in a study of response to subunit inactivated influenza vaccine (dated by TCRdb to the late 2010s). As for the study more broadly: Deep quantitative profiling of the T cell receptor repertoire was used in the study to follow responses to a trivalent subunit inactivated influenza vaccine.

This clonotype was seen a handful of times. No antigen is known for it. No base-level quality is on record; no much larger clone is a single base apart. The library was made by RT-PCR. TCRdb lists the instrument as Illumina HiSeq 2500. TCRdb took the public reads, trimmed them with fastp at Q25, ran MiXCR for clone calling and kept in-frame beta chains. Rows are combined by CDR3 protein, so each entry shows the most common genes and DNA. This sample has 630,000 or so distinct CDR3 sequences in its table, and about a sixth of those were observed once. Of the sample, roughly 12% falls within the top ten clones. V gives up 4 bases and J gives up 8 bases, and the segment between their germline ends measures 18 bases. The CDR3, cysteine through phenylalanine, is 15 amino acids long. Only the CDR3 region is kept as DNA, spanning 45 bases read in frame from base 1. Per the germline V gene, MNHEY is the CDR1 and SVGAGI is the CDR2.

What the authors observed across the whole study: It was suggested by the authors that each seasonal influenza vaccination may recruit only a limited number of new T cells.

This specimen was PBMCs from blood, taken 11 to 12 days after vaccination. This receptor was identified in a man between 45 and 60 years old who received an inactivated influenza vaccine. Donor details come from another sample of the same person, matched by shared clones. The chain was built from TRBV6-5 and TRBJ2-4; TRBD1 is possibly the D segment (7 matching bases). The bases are TGTGCCAGCAGTTCCCGGGCGACAGGGAGGCACATTCAGTACTTC. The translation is CASSSRATGRHIQYF.